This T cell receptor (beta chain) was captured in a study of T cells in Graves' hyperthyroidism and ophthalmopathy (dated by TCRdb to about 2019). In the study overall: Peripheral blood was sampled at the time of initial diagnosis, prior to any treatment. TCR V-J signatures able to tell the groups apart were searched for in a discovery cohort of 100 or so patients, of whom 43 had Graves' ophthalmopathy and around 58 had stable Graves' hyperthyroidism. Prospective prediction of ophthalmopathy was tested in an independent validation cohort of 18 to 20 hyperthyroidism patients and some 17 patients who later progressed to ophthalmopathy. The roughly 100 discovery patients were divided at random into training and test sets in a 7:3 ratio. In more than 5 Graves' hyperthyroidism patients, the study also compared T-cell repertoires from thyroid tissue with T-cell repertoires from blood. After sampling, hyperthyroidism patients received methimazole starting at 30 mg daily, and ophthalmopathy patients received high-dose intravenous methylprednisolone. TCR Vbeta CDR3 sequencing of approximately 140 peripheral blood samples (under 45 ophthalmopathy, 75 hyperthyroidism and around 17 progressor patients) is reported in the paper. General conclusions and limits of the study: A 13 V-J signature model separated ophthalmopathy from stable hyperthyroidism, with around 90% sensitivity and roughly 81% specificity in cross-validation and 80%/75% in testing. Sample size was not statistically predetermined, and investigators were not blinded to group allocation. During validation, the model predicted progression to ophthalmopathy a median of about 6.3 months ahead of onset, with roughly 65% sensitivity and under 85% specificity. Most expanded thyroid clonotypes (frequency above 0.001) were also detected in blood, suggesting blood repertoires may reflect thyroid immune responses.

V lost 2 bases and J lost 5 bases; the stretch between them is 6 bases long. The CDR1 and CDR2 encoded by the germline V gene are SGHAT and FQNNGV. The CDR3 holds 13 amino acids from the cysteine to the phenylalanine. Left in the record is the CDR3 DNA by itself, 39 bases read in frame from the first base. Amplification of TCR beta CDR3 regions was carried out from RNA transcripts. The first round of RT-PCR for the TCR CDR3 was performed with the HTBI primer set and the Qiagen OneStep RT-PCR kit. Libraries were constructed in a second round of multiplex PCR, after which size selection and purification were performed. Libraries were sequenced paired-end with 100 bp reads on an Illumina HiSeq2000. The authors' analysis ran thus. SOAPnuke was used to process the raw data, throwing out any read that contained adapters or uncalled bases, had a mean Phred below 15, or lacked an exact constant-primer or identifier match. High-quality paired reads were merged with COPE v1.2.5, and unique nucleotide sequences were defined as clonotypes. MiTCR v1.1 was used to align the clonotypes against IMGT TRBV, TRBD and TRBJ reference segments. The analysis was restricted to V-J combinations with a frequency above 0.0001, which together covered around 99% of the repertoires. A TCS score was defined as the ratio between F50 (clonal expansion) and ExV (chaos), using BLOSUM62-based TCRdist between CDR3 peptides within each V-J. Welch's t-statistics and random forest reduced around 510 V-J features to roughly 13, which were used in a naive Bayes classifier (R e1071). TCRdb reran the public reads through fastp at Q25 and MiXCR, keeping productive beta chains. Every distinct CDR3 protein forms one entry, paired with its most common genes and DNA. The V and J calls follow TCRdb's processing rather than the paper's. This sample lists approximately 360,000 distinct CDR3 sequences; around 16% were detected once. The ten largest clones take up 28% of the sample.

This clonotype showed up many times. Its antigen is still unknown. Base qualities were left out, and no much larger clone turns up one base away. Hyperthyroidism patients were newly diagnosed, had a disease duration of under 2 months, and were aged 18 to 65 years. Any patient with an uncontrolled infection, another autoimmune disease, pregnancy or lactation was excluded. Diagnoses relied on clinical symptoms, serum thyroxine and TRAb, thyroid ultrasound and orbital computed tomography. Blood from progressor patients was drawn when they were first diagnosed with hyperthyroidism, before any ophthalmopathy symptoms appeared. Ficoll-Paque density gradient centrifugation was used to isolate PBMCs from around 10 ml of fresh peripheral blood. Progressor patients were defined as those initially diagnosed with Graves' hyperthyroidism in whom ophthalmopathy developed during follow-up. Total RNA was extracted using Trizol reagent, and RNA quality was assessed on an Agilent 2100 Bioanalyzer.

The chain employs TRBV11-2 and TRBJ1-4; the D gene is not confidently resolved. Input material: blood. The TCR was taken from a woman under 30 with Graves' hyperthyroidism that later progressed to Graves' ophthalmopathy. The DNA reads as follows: TGTGCCAGCAGCTTAAGCCAGAATGAAAAACTGTTTTTT. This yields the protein CASSLSQNEKLFF. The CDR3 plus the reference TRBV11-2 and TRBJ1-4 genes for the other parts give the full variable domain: EAGVAQSPRYKIIEKRQSVAFWCNPISGHATLYWYQQILGQGPKLLIQFQNNGVVDDSQLPKDRFSAERLKGVDSTLKIQPAKLEDSAVYLCASSLSQNEKLFFGSGTQLSVL.